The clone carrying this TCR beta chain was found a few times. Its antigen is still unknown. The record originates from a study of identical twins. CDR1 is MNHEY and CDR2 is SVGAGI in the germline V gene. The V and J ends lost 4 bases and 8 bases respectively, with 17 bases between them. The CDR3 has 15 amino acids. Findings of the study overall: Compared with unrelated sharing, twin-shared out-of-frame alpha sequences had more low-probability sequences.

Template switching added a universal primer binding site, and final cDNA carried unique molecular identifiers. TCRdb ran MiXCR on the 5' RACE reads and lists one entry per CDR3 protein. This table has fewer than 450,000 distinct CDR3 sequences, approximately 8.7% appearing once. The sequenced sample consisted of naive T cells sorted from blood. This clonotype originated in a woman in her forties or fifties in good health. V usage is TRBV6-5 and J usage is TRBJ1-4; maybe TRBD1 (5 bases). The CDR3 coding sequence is TGTGCCAGCAGTTTAGTAGGAGGGGCGGGGGAAAAACTGTTTTTT. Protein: CASSLVGGAGEKLFF.